What follows are 26 T cell receptor beta chains derived from one specimen sequenced in a study of identical twins. TCRdb redid the calling of the 5' RACE reads with MiXCR, one entry per CDR3 protein. This sample yields some 790,000 distinct CDR3 sequences, of which over 15% are seen a single time; around 13% belongs to the top ten. The sample was also linked to a second study, of T cells expressing NK-cell markers.

Sample: PBMCs. All receptors come from a woman in her late teens or twenties in good health.

The gene calls are TRBV20-1 and TRBJ2-3; D not resolved. Trimming took off 5 bases at V and 2 bases at J, with 5 bases between the two ends. The germline CDR1 and CDR2 sequences are DFQATT and SNEGSKA (reference sequence). This CDR3 is 11 amino acids long. CDR3 amino acids: CSAVTTDTQYF. DNA for the CDR3: TGCAGTGCTGTGACCACAGATACGCAGTATTTT.

Only a few counts were recorded for this clonotype. The rearrangement joins TRBV29-1 to TRBJ2-5; 12 bases align to TRBD2. The CDR3 is 14 residues long. Germline V gives CDR1 SQVTM, CDR2 ANQGSEA. With 6 bases clipped from V and 1 base from J, the junction kept 3 bases outside the gene matches. The CDR3 DNA follows: TGCAGCGTCAGGACTAGCGGGGCCCAAGAGACCCAGTACTTC. It yields the protein CSVRTSGAQETQYF.

This clonotype was counted between two and nine times. This chain connects TRBV7-9 to TRBJ1-4, with D unclear. V lost 2 bases and J lost 0, with 7 bases in between. CDR3 length: 15 amino acids. Germline V gene sequence: CDR1 SEHNR, CDR2 FQNEAQ (reference sequence). The CDR3 nucleotides are TGTGCCAGCAGCTTATTACAGTCAACTAATGAAAAACTGTTTTTT. Its translation is CASSLLQSTNEKLFF.

The chain is built from TRBV6-5 and TRBJ2-7, with D maybe TRBD1 (6 bases). CDR3 size: 14 residues. Looked up from germline, CDR1 is MNHEY and CDR2 is SVGAGI. Trimming took 0 bases from V and 3 from J, leaving 9 bases between them. In DNA, the CDR3 is TGTGCCAGCAGTTACTCGGCCAGGGGCTACGAGCAGTACTTC. Amino acid sequence: CASSYSARGYEQYF.

This clonotype turned up a few times. The rearrangement joins TRBV7-6 to TRBJ1-2; D unresolved. Trimming shortened V by 0 bases and J by 4 bases, and 12 bases separated the two germline ends. The CDR3 runs 15 residues. Germline V gives CDR1 SGHVS, CDR2 FNYEAQ. CDR3 sequence: CASSLASTGIYGYTF. The CDR3 coding sequence is TGTGCCAGCAGCTTAGCCTCAACCGGGATCTATGGCTACACCTTC.

In its sample, this clonotype was seen a few times. The chain uses TRBV12-3 or TRBV12-4 and TRBJ2-2; 8 bases agree with TRBD2. The CDR3 runs 16 residues. The V gene end was trimmed by 8 bases and the J gene end by 2 bases; junction bases not matched to a gene: 10. Here the CDR3 DNA reads TGTGCCAGCGTTCCCCCCACTAGCGGCAACACCGGGGAGCTGTTTTTT. Translation gives CASVPPTSGNTGELFF.

The chain has TRBV11-2 and TRBJ2-5; D possibly matches TRBD1 or TRBD2 (5 bases each). The CDR3 length is 14 residues. CDR1 is SGHAT, CDR2 FQNNGV, per germline. V was cut by 1 base and J by 7 bases, with 13 bases left in between. This CDR3 is CASSLVPRGGTQYF. The CDR3 DNA follows: TGTGCCAGCAGCTTAGTACCACGTGGGGGGACCCAGTACTTC.

This chain connects TRBV6-5 to TRBJ1-1; TRBD1 agrees at 7 bases. The CDR3 has 15 amino acids. CDR1 and CDR2 from the germline V gene are MNHEY and SVGAGI. V shed 4 bases, J shed 1 base, and the junction held 6 bases outside the gene matches. In nucleotides, the CDR3 is TGTGCCAGCAGTTCCCCGGGACAGCCGAACACTGAAGCTTTCTTT. Translated: CASSSPGQPNTEAFF.

This clonotype was seen only a few times. CDR3 in amino acids: CASRQLLSYNEQFF. CDR3 in DNA: TGTGCCAGCCGGCAGCTACTGTCCTACAATGAGCAGTTCTTC. The chain carries TRBV28 and TRBJ2-1; D is undetermined. The V and J ends lost 8 bases and 1 base respectively, with 12 bases between them. Germline V gene sequence: CDR1 MDHEN, CDR2 SYDVKM. The CDR3 has 14 residues. The whole variable domain, remainder taken from reference TRBV28 and TRBJ2-1, is DVKVTQSSRYLVKRTGEKVFLECVQDMDHENMFWYRQDPGLGLRLIYFSYDVKMKEKGDIPEGYSVSREKKERFSLILESASTNQTSMYLCASRQLLSYNEQFFGPGTRLTVL.

This clonotype was picked up a small number of times. The chain combines TRBV6-2 or TRBV6-3 with TRBJ2-7, with D possibly matching TRBD2 (5 bases). This CDR3 has 15 residues. CDR1 is MNHEY, CDR2 SVGEGT, per germline. Trimming took off 1 base at V and 0 bases at J, with 10 bases between the two ends. Here the CDR3 DNA reads TGTGCCAGCAGTTACTTAAGCGGAATCTCCTACGAGCAGTACTTC. Encoded protein: CASSYLSGISYEQYF.

The CDR3 loop is CASRDLGTGTGELFF. The CDR3 DNA follows: TGTGCCAGCAGGGACCTAGGAACAGGAACCGGGGAGCTGTTTTTT. The V call is TRBV2, the J call TRBJ2-2, with D perhaps TRBD1 (5 bases). The CDR3 runs 15 residues. Germline CDR1 is SNHLY and CDR2 is FYNNEI. The ends were cut back, 6 bases at V and 5 bases at J, with 16 bases in the middle.

There are a few counts of this clonotype. CDR3 DNA sequence: TGTGCCAGCAGTTCAGCTAGCGGGGGGGTCCACCGGGGGGAGACCCAGTACTTC. This translates into CASSSASGGVHRGETQYF. V usage is TRBV28 and J usage is TRBJ2-5; 12 nucleotides match TRBD2. Germline CDR1 reads MDHEN; CDR2 reads SYDVKM. The CDR3 has 18 residues. V lost 4 bases to trimming and J lost 5 bases; unmatched junction nucleotides: 14. Using reference TRBV28 and TRBJ2-5 for the parts outside the CDR3, the full variable domain is DVKVTQSSRYLVKRTGEKVFLECVQDMDHENMFWYRQDPGLGLRLIYFSYDVKMKEKGDIPEGYSVSREKKERFSLILESASTNQTSMYLCASSSASGGVHRGETQYFGPGTRLLVL.

The rearrangement joins TRBV7-2 to TRBJ1-3, with unresolved D. The CDR3 contains 14 residues. Trimming stripped 6 bases from V and 0 bases from J, with 9 bases between. The germline gives CDR1 SGHTA, CDR2 FQGNSA. For the CDR3, the DNA is TGTGCCAGCAGTACTTCAAGCTCTGGAAACACCATATATTTT. This sequence encodes CASSTSSSGNTIYF. Drawing the rest from reference TRBV7-2 and TRBJ1-3, the complete variable domain is GAGVSQSPSNKVTEKGKDVELRCDPISGHTALYWYRQSLGQGLEFLIYFQGNSAPDKSGLPSDRFSAERTGGSVSTLTIQRTQQEDSAVYLCASSTSSSGNTIYFGEGSWLTVV.

The chain has TRBV20-1 and TRBJ1-6, with 7 bases matching TRBD1. Per the germline V gene, CDR1 is DFQATT and CDR2 is SNEGSKA (reference sequence). The CDR3 is 14 residues long. V shed 5 bases and J 4 bases; nucleotides not matched to a gene: 5. In nucleotides, the CDR3 is TGCAGTGCTGCGTACAGGGGTTATAATTCACCCCTCCACTTT. It translates to CSAAYRGYNSPLHF.

This clonotype showed up just a few times. The V gene is TRBV20-1, the J gene TRBJ1-1; D is unresolved. CDR3 length: 13 residues. Germline CDR1 and CDR2: DFQATT and SNEGSKA (reference sequence). Deletions cut 3 bases from V and 1 base from J, with 9 bases between. The CDR3 nucleotides are TGCAGTGCTAGCAGGACTCCGAACACTGAAGCTTTCTTT. Translation gives CSASRTPNTEAFF.

A few counts support this clonotype. The chain has TRBV9 and TRBJ2-1; D call uncertain. Trimming shortened V by 4 bases and J by 1 base, and 9 bases separated the two germline ends. Germline-derived CDR1 and CDR2 are SGDLS and YYNGEE. The CDR3 runs to 14 residues. This CDR3 reads CASSPTGSYNEQFF. The CDR3 nucleotides are TGTGCCAGCAGCCCGACGGGTTCCTACAATGAGCAGTTCTTC. Drawing the rest from reference TRBV9 and TRBJ2-1, the complete variable domain is DSGVTQTPKHLITATGQRVTLRCSPRSGDLSVYWYQQSLDQGLQFLIQYYNGEERAKGNILERFSAQQFPDLHSELNLSSLELGDSALYFCASSPTGSYNEQFFGPGTRLTVL.

In its sample, this clonotype was seen a few times. The chain employs TRBV7-8 and TRBJ2-7, with no clear D. This CDR3 region has 13 residues. Trimming took off 3 bases at V and 6 bases at J, with 12 bases between the two ends. Per germline, CDR1 SGHVS and CDR2 FQNEAQ. CDR3 protein: CASSLGGIREQYF. The CDR3 bases are TGTGCCAGCAGCTTGGGTGGGATTCGCGAGCAGTACTTC.

In this sample, this clonotype turned up a few times. J is TRBJ1-2 and V is TRBV5-1, with 7 bases that match TRBD1. There are 13 residues in the CDR3. V lost 7 bases, J lost 6 bases, and 9 bases stayed unmatched. The germline V gene encodes CDR1 SGHRS and CDR2 YFSETQ. The CDR3 loop is CASSPPTGNGYTF. Written as DNA, the CDR3 is TGCGCCAGCTCTCCACCGACAGGGAATGGCTACACCTTC.

V gene TRBV20-1 combines with J gene TRBJ2-5; 11 bases are a match to TRBD2. The CDR3 runs 16 residues. The germline V gene encodes CDR1 DFQATT and CDR2 SNEGSKA (reference sequence). Unmatched junction bases numbered 9, after V lost 1 base and J lost 5 bases. The CDR3 DNA follows: TGCAGTGCTAGAGCTCTTAGCGGGGGGGCTCTGGAGACCCAGTACTTC. Its translation is CSARALSGGALETQYF.

Ten or more counts support this clonotype. The chain joins TRBV7-2 to TRBJ2-1; unclear D gene. The ends were cut back, 2 bases at V and 10 bases at J, with 15 bases in the middle. Germline-derived CDR1 and CDR2 are SGHTA and FQGNSA. The length of the CDR3 is 14 residues. CDR3 residues: CASSLPTLGVEQFF. In nucleotides, the CDR3 is TGTGCCAGCAGCTTACCCACCCTGGGTGTCGAGCAGTTCTTC.

The chain has TRBV20-1 and TRBJ2-3; TRBD2 matches 7 bases. The CDR3 loop spans 14 amino acids. Germline loops: CDR1 DFQATT, CDR2 SNEGSKA (reference sequence). With V trimmed by 6 bases and J by 2 bases, 8 bases remained unmatched. This chain's CDR3 is CSANKRGPTDTQYF. In nucleotides, the CDR3 is TGCAGTGCAAATAAGCGGGGACCCACAGATACGCAGTATTTT.

The chain links TRBV10-1 to TRBJ2-4, with 9 positions matching TRBD1. CDR3 length: 17 amino acids. V shed 5 bases, J shed 0 bases, and the junction held 8 bases outside the gene matches. The germline CDR1 and CDR2 sequences are WNHNN and SYGVQD (reference sequence). DNA for the CDR3: TGCGCCAGCAGTCCGGGACAGGGATCTCTAGCCAAAAACATTCAGTACTTC. Its protein is CASSPGQGSLAKNIQYF.

The rearrangement links TRBV7-2 to TRBJ1-5; D remains ambiguous. The CDR3 has 14 amino acids. V was trimmed by 1 base and J by 9 bases, leaving 13 bases between them. Per the germline V gene, CDR1 is SGHTA and CDR2 is FQGNSA. CDR3 in DNA: TGTGCCAGCAGCTTAGATACGGATCTGAGGCCCCAGCATTTT. This translates into CASSLDTDLRPQHF.

This chain joins TRBV5-1 and TRBJ1-1, with D possibly TRBD1 on 5 matching bases. Germline V gives CDR1 SGHRS, CDR2 YFSETQ. The CDR3 contains 14 residues. V was trimmed by 5 bases and J by 2 bases, leaving 13 bases between them. This CDR3 reads CASRGAGGNTEAFF. In DNA, the CDR3 is TGCGCCAGCAGAGGGGCCGGCGGAAACACTGAAGCTTTCTTT.

The chain couples TRBV7-9 to TRBJ2-5, with 9 positions matching TRBD2. CDR1 and CDR2 (germline): SEHNR, FQNEAQ (reference sequence). The length of the CDR3 is 14 residues. Trimming removed 5 bases from V and 5 bases from J; junction bases left unmatched: 6. DNA of the CDR3: TGTGCCAGCAGCCGTGCCGCGGGGGGGGAGACCCAGTACTTC. It yields the protein CASSRAAGGETQYF.

V gene TRBV30 combines with J gene TRBJ1-1; D is possibly TRBD1 (5 bases). There are 11 residues in the CDR3. Germline CDR1 is GTSNPN and CDR2 is SVGIG (reference sequence). Trimming removed 3 bases at V and 11 bases at J, with 13 bases between. The CDR3 is CAWRTGAQAFF. CDR3 DNA: TGTGCCTGGAGAACCGGGGCCCAGGCTTTCTTT.